These T cell receptor beta chains were read from a single sample in a study of T cell responses to AZD1222 COVID-19 vaccine. Repertoires were generated with immunoSEQ multiplex PCR, while TCRdb's copy carries only in-frame clones and drops some. The repertoire holds under 150,000 clones, with roughly nine tenths as singletons. Sample: peripheral blood, taken 28 days after the second AZD1222 dose. These receptors originate from an adult who received the AZD1222 COVID-19 vaccine. Both conserved end residues are part of each CDR3. Some rows have no size entry. The others give once, few or many, or a class for an expanded clone.

size	V	J	CDR3
NA	TRBV6-2/TRBV6-3	TRBJ1-2	CASSPGQLYGYTF
NA	TRBV6-1	TRBJ1-5	CASSDPQLTTRTQHF
NA	TRBV6-5	TRBJ2-4	CATLAVLAKNIQYF
NA	TRBV2	TRBJ1-6	CASSDRGAHNSPLHF
NA	TRBV19	TRBJ1-2	CASSRGTYGYTF
NA	TRBV5-5	TRBJ1-5	CASSGSGTGNQPQHF
NA	TRBV7-9	TRBJ2-1	CASSTTGRISYNEQFF
NA	TRBV19	TRBJ1-1	CASSILGNTEAFF
NA	TRBV19	TRBJ1-2	CASSAGGGYGYTF
NA	TRBV11-2	TRBJ1-4	CASSAGTPALFF
once	TRBV6-4	TRBJ1-5	CASSDSGRNQPQHF
NA	TRBV3-1/TRBV3-2	TRBJ2-1	CASSQEMEREAGNEQFF
NA	TRBV19	TRBJ1-2	CASSPRPDGYTF
NA	TRBV7-9	TRBJ2-2	CASSLGGVDTGELFF
NA	TRBV6-1	TRBJ1-2	CASSEGDRIYGYTF
NA	TRBV2	TRBJ1-1	CASIGRGYTEAFF
NA	TRBV6-1	TRBJ1-1	CASSETNTEAFF
NA	TRBV7-9	TRBJ1-1	CASSLAKGGNTEAFF
once	TRBV27	TRBJ1-2	CASSFGTGFGYTF
NA	TRBV12-5	TRBJ2-7	CASGAGYDF
NA	TRBV5-6	TRBJ1-6	CASSSRAFNSPLHF
NA	TRBV27	TRBJ1-2	CASSFRGASGYGYTF
NA	TRBV18	TRBJ1-2	CASSPPAERGYGYTF
once	TRBV6-2/TRBV6-3	TRBJ1-5	CASSFLYSNQPQHF
NA	TRBV6-2/TRBV6-3	TRBJ1-5	CASSSAGGNQPQHF
NA	TRBV12-3/TRBV12-4	TRBJ2-1	CASSFNEQFF
NA	TRBV12-3/TRBV12-4	TRBJ1-2	CASSFRTGEGYTF
NA	TRBV18	TRBJ2-4	CASSPISRASANIQYF
NA	TRBV28	TRBJ1-1	CASSELVLEEAFF
NA	TRBV1	TRBJ1-1	CTSSGTRRNTEAFF
NA	TRBV6-5	TRBJ1-2	CASNSGRYGYTF
NA	TRBV6-5	TRBJ1-3	CASIGGLSGNTIYF
NA	TRBV28	TRBJ1-2	CASSFQAGRYGYTF